This T cell receptor beta chain came from a study of CD8 T cells in ankylosing spondylitis. Whole-study findings and limits: A subset of motif variants has previously been described in the synovial fluid and blood of reactive arthritis. Peripheral blood samples showed relatively rare disease-linked clones, and these clones were CD8+. Among TCR beta sequences, a motif of under ten highly homologous variants appeared characteristic of ankylosing spondylitis blood.

The CDR3 length is 15 residues. The germline V and J ends were trimmed by 3 bases and 1 base, with 10 bases remaining between them. One entry per CDR3 protein, called by TCRdb with MiXCR from the 5' RACE reads. The sample consists of around 300,000 distinct CDR3 sequences, around 21% of them appearing once. On this clonotype itself: The antigen is undetermined.

The sequence was obtained from a female donor with ankylosing spondylitis or in good health (not recorded which). The sample taken for sequencing was blood, either unsorted or a sorted T cell fraction (not recorded which). The chain joins TRBV12-3 or TRBV12-4 to TRBJ1-5; D may be TRBD1 (5 bases). The CDR3: CASSLQGLSNQPQHF. CDR3 in DNA: TGTGCCAGCAGTTTGCAGGGTCTGAGCAATCAGCCCCAGCATTTT.